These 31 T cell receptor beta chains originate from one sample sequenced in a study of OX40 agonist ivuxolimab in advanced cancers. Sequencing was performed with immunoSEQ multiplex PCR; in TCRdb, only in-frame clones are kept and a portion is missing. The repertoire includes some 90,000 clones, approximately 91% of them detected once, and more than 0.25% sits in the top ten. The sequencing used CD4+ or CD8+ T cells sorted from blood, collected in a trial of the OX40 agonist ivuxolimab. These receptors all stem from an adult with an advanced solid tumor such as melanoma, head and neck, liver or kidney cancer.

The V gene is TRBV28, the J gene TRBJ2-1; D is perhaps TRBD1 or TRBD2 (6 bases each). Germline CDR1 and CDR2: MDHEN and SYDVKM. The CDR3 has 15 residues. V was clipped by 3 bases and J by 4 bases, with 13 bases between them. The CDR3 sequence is CASSFGGAAYNEQFF. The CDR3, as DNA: TGTGCCAGCAGTTTCGGGGGCGCGGCTTACAATGAGCAGTTCTTC.

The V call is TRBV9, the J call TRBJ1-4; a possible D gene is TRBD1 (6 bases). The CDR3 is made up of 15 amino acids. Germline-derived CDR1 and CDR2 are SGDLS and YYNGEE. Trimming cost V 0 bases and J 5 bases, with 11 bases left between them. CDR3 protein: CASSVGTAPNEKLFF. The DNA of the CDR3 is TGTGCCAGCAGCGTAGGGACAGCCCCCAATGAAAAACTGTTTTTT.

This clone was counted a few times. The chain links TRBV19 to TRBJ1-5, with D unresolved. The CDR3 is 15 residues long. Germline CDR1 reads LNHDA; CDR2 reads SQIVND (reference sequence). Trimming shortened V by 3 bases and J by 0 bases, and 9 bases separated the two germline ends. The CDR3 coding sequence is TGTGCCAGTAGTATTCTCAGGTATAGCAATCAGCCCCAGCATTTT. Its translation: CASSILRYSNQPQHF. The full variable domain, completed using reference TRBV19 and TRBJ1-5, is DGGITQSPKYLFRKEGQNVTLSCEQNLNHDAMYWYRQDPGQGLRLIYYSQIVNDFQKGDIAEGYSVSREKKESFPLTVTSAQKNPTAFYLCASSILRYSNQPQHFGDGTRLSIL.

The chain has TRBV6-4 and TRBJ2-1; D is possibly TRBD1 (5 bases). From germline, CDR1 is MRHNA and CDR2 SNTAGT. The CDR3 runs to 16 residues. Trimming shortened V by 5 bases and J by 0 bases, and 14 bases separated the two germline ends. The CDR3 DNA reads TGTGCCAGCAGTAATCAGGGCCTTAGCTCCTACAATGAGCAGTTCTTC. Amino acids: CASSNQGLSSYNEQFF.

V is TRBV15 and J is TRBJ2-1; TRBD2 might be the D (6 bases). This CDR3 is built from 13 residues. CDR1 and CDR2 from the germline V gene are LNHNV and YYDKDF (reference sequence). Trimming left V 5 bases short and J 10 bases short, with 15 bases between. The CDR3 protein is CATSPGAGWEQFF. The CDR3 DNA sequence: TGTGCCACCAGCCCCGGCGCGGGATGGGAGCAGTTCTTC.

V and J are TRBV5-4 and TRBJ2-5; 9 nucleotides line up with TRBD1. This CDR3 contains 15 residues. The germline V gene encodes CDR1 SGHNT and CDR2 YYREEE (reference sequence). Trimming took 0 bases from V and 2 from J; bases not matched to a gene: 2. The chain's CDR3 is CASSLDRGRQETQYF. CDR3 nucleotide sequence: TGTGCCAGCAGCTTGGACAGGGGGCGTCAAGAGACCCAGTACTTC.

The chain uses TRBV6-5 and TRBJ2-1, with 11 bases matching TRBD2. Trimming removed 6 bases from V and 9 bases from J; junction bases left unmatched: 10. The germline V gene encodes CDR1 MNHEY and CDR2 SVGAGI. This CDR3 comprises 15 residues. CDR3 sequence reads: CASRPHTSGSGEQFF. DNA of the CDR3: TGTGCCAGCAGACCACACACTAGCGGGAGCGGTGAGCAGTTCTTC.

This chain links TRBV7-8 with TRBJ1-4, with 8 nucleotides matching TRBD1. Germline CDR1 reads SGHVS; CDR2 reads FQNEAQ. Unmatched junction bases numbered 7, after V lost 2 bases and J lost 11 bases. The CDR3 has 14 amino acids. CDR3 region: CASSLSGGREKLFF. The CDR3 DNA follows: TGTGCCAGCAGCTTATCAGGGGGCCGGGAGAAACTGTTTTTT.

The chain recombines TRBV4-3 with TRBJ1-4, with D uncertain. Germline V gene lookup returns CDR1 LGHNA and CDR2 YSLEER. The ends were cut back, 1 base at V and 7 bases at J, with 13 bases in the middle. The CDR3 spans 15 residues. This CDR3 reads CASSQVRTWTEKLFF. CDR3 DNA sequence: TGCGCCAGCAGCCAAGTTAGGACCTGGACTGAAAAACTGTTTTTT.

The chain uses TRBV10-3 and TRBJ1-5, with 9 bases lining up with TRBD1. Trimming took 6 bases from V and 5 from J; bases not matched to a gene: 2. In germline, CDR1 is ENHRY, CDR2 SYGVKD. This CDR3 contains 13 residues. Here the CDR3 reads CAISRDRDQPQHF. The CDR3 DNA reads TGTGCCATCAGCCGGGACAGGGATCAGCCCCAGCATTTT.

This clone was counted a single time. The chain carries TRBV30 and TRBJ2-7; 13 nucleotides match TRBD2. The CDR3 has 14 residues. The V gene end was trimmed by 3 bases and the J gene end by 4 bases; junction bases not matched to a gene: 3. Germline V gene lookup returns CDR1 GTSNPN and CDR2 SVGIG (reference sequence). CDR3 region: CAWSALAGGYEQYF. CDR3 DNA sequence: TGTGCCTGGAGCGCACTAGCGGGAGGGTACGAGCAGTACTTC.

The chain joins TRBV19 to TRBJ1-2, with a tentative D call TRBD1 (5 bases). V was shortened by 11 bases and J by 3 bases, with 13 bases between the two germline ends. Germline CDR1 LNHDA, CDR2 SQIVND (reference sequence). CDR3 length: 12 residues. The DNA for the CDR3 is TGTGCCTCGGGGCGACCAGACTATGGCTACACCTTC. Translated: CASGRPDYGYTF.

CDR3 sequence: CASRSTAGGQFF. The CDR3 DNA sequence: TGTGCCAGCAGATCGACGGCAGGCGGGCAGTTCTTC. This chain uses TRBV5-8 with TRBJ2-1; D gene uncertain. The CDR3 contains 12 residues. V lost 5 bases and J lost 12, with 15 bases in between. From germline, CDR1 is SGHTS and CDR2 YDEGEE.

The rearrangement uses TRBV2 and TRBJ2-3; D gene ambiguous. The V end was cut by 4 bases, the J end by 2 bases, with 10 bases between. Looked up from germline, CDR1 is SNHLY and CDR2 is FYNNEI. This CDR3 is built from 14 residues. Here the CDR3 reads CASSVGSFTDTQYF. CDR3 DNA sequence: TGTGCCAGCAGTGTCGGGTCTTTCACAGATACGCAGTATTTT.

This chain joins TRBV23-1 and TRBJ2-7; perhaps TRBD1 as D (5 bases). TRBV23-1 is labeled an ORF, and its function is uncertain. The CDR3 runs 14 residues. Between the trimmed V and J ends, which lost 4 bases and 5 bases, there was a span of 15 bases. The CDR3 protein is CASSPPQGQNEQYF. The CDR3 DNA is TGCGCCAGCAGTCCGCCTCAGGGCCAGAACGAGCAGTACTTC.

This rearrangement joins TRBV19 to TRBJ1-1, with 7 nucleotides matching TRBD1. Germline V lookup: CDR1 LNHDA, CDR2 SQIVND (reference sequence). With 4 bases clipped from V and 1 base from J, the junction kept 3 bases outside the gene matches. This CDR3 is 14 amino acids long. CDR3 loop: CASSTGQRNTEAFF. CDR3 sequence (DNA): TGTGCCAGTAGTACGGGACAGAGGAACACTGAAGCTTTCTTT.

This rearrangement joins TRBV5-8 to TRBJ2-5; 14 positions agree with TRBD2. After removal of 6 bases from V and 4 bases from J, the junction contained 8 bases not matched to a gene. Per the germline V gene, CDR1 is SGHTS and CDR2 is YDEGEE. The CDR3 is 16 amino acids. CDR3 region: CASNSGLAGGRETQYF. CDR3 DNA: TGTGCCAGCAACTCCGGACTAGCGGGAGGCAGAGAGACCCAGTACTTC.

The CDR3 bases are TGTGCCAGCAGCCCTCTGAGATGGACTAGCGGCAATGAGCAGTTCTTC. It encodes CASSPLRWTSGNEQFF. V is TRBV4-2 and J is TRBJ2-1; 10 bases match TRBD2. V trimming: 4 bases; J trimming: 6 bases; junction bases outside the gene matches: 9. Germline V CDR1 and CDR2: LGHNA, YNFKEQ. This CDR3 comprises 16 residues.

The CDR3 sequence: CASSLDLSGEQYF. The CDR3 nucleotides are TGTGCCAGCAGCTTAGATCTAAGCGGCGAGCAGTACTTC. The V gene is TRBV11-2, the J gene TRBJ2-7; D perhaps matches TRBD2 (5 bases). Germline loops: CDR1 SGHAT, CDR2 FQNNGV. The CDR3 extends over 13 amino acids. Between the trimmed V and J ends, which lost 0 bases and 6 bases, there was a span of 9 bases.

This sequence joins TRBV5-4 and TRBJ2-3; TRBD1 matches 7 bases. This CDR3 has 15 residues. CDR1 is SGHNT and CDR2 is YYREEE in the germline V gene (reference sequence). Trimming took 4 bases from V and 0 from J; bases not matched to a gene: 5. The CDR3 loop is CASSLTGSSTDTQYF. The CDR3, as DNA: TGTGCCAGCAGCCTGACAGGGTCTAGCACAGATACGCAGTATTTT.

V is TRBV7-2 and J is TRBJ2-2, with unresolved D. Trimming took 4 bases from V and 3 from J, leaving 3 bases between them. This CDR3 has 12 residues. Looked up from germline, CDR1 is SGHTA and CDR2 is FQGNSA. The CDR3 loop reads CASSSYTGELFF. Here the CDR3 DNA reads TGTGCCAGCAGCTCGTACACCGGGGAGCTGTTTTTT.

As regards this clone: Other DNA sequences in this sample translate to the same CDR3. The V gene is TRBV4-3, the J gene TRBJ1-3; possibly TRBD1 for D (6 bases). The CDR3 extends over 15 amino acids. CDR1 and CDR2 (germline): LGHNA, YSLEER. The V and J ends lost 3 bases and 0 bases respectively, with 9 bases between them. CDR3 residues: CASSQGHLSGNTIYF. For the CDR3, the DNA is TGCGCCAGCAGCCAGGGACATCTCTCTGGAAACACCATATATTTT.

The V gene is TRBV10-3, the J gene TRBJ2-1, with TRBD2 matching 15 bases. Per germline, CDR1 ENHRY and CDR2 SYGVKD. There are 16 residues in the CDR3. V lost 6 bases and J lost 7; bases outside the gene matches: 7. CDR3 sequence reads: CAISRAGTSGRNEQFF. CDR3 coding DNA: TGTGCCATCAGCCGCGCCGGGACTAGCGGGAGGAATGAGCAGTTCTTC.

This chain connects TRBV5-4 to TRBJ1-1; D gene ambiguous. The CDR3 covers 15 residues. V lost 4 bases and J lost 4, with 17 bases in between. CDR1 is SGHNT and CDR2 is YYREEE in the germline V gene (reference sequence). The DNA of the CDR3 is TGTGCCAGCAGCGAAACCACGGGTTACGGCACTGAAGCTTTCTTT. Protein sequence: CASSETTGYGTEAFF. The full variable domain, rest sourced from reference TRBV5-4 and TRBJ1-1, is ETGVTQSPTHLIKTRGQQVTLRCSSQSGHNTVSWYQQALGQGPQFIFQYYREEENGRGNFPPRFSGLQFPNYSSELNVNALELDDSALYLCASSETTGYGTEAFFGQGTRLTVV.

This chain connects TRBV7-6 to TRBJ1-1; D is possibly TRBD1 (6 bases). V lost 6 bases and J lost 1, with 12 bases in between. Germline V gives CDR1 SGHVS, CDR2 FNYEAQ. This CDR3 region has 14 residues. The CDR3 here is CASRDRGPNTEAFF. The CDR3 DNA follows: TGTGCCAGCAGGGACCGGGGGCCGAACACTGAAGCTTTCTTT.

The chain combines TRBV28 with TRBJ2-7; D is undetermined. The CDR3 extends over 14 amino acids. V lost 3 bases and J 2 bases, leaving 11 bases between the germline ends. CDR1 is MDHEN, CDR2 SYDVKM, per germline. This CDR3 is CASSFSDRTYEQYF. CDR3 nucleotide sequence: TGTGCCAGCAGTTTCTCGGACCGAACCTACGAGCAGTACTTC.

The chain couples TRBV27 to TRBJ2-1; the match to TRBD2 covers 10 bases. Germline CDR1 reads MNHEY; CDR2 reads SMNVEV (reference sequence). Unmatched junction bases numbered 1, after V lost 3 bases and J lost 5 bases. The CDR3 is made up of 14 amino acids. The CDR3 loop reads CASSLGLANNEQFF. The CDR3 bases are TGTGCCAGCAGTTTGGGACTAGCGAACAATGAGCAGTTCTTC.

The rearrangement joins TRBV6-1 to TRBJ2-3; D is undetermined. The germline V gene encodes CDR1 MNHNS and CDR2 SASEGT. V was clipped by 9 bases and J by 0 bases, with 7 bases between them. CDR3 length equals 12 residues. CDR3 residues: CASQYSTDTQYF. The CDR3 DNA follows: TGTGCCAGTCAATATAGCACAGATACGCAGTATTTT.

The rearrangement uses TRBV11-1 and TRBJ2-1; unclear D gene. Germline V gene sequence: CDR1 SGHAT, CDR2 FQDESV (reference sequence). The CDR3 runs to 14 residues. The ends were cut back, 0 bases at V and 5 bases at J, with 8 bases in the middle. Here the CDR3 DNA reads TGTGCCAGCAGCTTAGCGGGAACCAACAATGAGCAGTTCTTC. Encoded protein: CASSLAGTNNEQFF.

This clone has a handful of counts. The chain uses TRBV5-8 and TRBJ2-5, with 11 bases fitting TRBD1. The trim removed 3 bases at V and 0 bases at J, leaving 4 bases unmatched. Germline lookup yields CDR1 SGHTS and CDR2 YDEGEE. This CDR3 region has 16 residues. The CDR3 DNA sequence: TGTGCCAGCAGCTGGGGACAGGGGGGATACCAAGAGACCCAGTACTTC. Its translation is CASSWGQGGYQETQYF.

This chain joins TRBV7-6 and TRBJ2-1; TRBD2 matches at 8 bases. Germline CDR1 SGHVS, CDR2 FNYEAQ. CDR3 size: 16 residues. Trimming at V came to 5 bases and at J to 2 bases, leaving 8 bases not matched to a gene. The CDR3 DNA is TGTGCCAGCAGCATAACGGGAGGGCCCCCCTACAATGAGCAGTTCTTC. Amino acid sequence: CASSITGGPPYNEQFF.